This T cell receptor (beta chain) was found in a study of blood T cell repertoires in COVID-19. Study-wide context: Samples representing acute and convalescent COVID-19 were sourced from the United States, Italy and Spain. The cDNA or gDNA used as material had been derived from T cells, B-cell-depleted T cells, or PBMCs.

The CDR3 is 19 residues long. Germline CDR1 and CDR2: MNHNS and SASEGT. The ends were cut back, 4 bases at V and 2 bases at J, with 21 bases in the middle. How the authors handled the data: Cell counts per sample came from amplifying reference gene primers. The protocol was immunoSEQ multiplex PCR, while the TCRdb copy is restricted to in-frame clones and leaves out a portion. V, J and clone size were drawn from that table, and D and trimming were deduced from the DNA. The table lists approximately 290,000 clones, 80% to 90% of them singletons. The V call is TRBV6-1, the J call TRBJ1-6; weak D call: TRBD1 (5 bases). The clonotype comes from a man aged 25-40 years with acute or convalescent COVID-19. The source material was peripheral blood. The CDR3 DNA sequence: TGTGCCAGCAGTGCCAACGGGCGGGGGATGAGCCCCTATAATTCACCCCTCCACTTT. It yields the protein CASSANGRGMSPYNSPLHF.